This TCR beta chain originates from a study of identical twins. Notes on the study in general: Sequences that were out-of-frame, alpha and twin-shared displayed an excess of low generation probability. The study reached conclusions through statistical analysis that was cross-sectional, not following the same donors.

No donor was unhealthy or non-Caucasian. Using its own MiXCR run on the 5' RACE reads, TCRdb lists one record per CDR3 protein. The data hold 450,000 or so distinct CDR3 sequences, with 12% to 15% observed a single time. This CDR3 contains 17 residues. V trimming: 0 bases; J trimming: 8 bases; junction bases outside the gene matches: 12. CDR1 and CDR2 from the germline V gene are SGDLS and YYNGEE. Comments on this clonotype: The antigen is undetermined.

The sample was also linked to a second study, of yellow fever vaccine responses in identical twins.

The chain carries TRBV9 and TRBJ2-1; 9 bases align to TRBD2. Specimen: CD4+ T cells sorted from blood. The clonotype was recovered from a woman aged 18-30 years in good health. The CDR3 DNA reads as TGTGCCAGCAGCGTAGCCAGCGGGGGGCCGCTTGATCATGAGCAGTTCTTC. Its protein product is CASSVASGGPLDHEQFF.